This record covers a single TCR beta chain. The clone's antigen remains unknown. Per-base quality was not reported, and no clone a single base away is much larger than it. The data were obtained in a study of blood T cells in healthy people across ages (dated by TCRdb to between 2015 and 2017). About the full investigation: In model experiments, template switching captured roughly one uniquely barcoded TCR beta cDNA molecule for every two T cells. Age-related changes in TCR beta repertoire diversity were measured in the study by deep sequencing normalized with unique cDNA molecular identifiers. The donors were split into four age groups: young (average around 15 years), middle-aged (around 37), aged (more than 55) and long-lived (approximately 89). To avoid experimental bias, donors of different ages were randomly spread across the sequencing lanes. Two additional independent replicas of 1 million unique cDNA reads from the same blood draw were analyzed for two donors (one aged 18 to 30 and one aged 80 or older). The investigation overall reported the following: Estimates of total diversity based on one million sequenced T cells were regarded as lower bounds and as underestimates. The percentage of naive T cells measured by flow cytometry correlated strongly with observed TCR beta diversity. Compared with the aged group, the long-lived group had more naive CD4+ T cells, fewer expanded clones and increased TCR diversity, a pattern suggesting age selection. Donor CMV infection status was unknown, potentially confounding age-related changes in expanded clonotypes. As age increased, observed TCR beta diversity per million T cells dropped in a roughly linear way, and a significant reduction was already evident by age 40. Conclusive comparison of naive and antigen-experienced compartments was prevented by the profiling of bulk unsorted PBMCs.

The roughly 42 donors, aged roughly 6 to 90 years, were systemically healthy Caucasian individuals from Russia. Each donor gave about 9.8 milliliters of peripheral blood, drawn into EDTA-treated Vacutainer tubes. Ficoll-Paque density-gradient centrifugation was used to isolate PBMCs, with at least 7 million obtained per sample. Total RNA was extracted from PBMCs with Trizol reagent, with at least 5.5 micrograms obtained per sample. For every donor, an aliquot of PBMCs went through flow cytometry to measure the percentages of naive CD45RAhigh/CD27high T cells. Reading the germline V gene gives CDR1 MGHDK and CDR2 SYGVNS. The CDR3 sequence holds 8 residues, the cysteine and phenylalanine included. Only the CDR3 DNA is retained, 24 bases long and in frame from the first base. V gives up 11 bases and J gives up 10 bases, and the segment between their germline ends measures 6 bases. The protocol used for the library was 5' RACE. The instrument given in TCRdb is Illumina HiSeq 2500. The second PCR ran for about 6 to 12 cycles and used a J-beta primer mix along with a sample-barcoded 5' primer. A unique molecular identifier was introduced onto each TCR beta cDNA molecule by a template-switch 5' adaptor carrying 12 random nucleotides. At least 2.5 million CDR3-containing paired-end reads were obtained from each sample. The Mint cDNA synthesis kit, primed by a TRBC-specific oligonucleotide, was used to synthesize first-strand cDNA from all RNA. Following uracil-DNA glycosylase treatment, all cDNA underwent a first 18-cycle PCR with the universal primers M1SS and BC2_uni_R. In the source study's methods: For normalization, 1 million high-quality reads, each with a distinct molecular identifier, were randomly selected from each sample. Reads sharing molecular identifiers were discarded rather than binned into consensus sequences. CDR3 identification, clonotype clustering and error correction used MiTCR with a Q25 quality threshold and the strictest error-elimination algorithm. A nonparametric unseen species model with Euler transformation was used to estimate a lower bound on total TCR beta diversity. TCRdb reprocessing: public reads trimmed at Q25 with fastp, clones called with MiXCR, in-frame beta chains kept. Records with the same CDR3 protein are collapsed into one entry carrying the most frequent genes and DNA. TCRdb's processing, not the authors', yielded these V and J calls. The sample data list 1.2 million to 1.5 million distinct CDR3 sequences, and 45% to 70% of these were observed just once. Jointly, the top ten make up 6.5% to 8% of the sample.

The sample was blood. Rearrangement joined TRBV25-1 to TRBJ2-1, with no confident D gene call. The clonotype comes from a young man in good health. The DNA is TGTGCCCATAGGGAGCAGTTCTTC. Translated, this is CAHREQFF.